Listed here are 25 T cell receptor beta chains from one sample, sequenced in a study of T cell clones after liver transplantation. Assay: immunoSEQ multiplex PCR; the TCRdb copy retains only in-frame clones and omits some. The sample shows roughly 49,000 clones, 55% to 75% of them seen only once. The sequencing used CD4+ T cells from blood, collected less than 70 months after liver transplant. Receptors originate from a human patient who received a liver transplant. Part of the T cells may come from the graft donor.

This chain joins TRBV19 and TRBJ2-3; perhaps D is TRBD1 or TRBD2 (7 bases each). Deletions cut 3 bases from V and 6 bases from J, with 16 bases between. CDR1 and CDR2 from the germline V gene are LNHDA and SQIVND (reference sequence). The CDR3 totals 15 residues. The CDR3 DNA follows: TGTGCCAGTAGTATCCCAGGGGAGGGGGCCGATACGCAGTATTTT. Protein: CASSIPGEGADTQYF.

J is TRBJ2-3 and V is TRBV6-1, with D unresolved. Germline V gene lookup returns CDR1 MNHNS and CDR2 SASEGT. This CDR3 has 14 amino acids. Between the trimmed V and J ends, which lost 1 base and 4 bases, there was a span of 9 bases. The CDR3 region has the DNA TGTGCCAGCAGTGAAGTTGGCAAAGCAGATACGCAGTATTTT. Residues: CASSEVGKADTQYF.

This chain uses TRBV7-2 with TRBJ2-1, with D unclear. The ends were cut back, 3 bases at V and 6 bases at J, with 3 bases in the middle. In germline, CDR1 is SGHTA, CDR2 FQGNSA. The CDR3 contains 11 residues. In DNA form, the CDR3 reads TGTGCCAGCAGCTTGATCAATGAGCAGTTCTTC. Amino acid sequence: CASSLINEQFF.

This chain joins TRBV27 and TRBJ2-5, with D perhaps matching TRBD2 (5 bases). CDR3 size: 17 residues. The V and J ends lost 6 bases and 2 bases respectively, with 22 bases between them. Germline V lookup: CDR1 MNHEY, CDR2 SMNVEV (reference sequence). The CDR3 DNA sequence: TGTGCCAGCAGGTCAGGATGGGCGGGCTCACGTCAAGAGACCCAGTACTTC. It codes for CASRSGWAGSRQETQYF.

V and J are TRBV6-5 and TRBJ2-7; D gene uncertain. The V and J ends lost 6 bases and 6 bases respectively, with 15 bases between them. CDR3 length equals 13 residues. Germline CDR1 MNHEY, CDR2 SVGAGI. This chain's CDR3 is CASSLGRFGEQYF. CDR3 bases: TGTGCCAGCAGCCTCGGACGGTTTGGCGAGCAGTACTTC.

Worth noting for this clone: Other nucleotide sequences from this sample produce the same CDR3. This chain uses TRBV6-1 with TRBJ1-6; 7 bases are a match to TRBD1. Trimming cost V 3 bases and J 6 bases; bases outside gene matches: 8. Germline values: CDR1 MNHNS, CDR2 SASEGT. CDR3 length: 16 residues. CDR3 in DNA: TGTGCCAGCAGTGAGGCGGGGGGACAGCTTAATTCACCCCTCCACTTT. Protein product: CASSEAGGQLNSPLHF.

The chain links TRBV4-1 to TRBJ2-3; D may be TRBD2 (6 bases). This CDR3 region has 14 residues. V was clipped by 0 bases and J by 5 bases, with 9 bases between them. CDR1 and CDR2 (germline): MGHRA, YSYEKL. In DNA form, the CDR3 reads TGCGCCAGCAGCCAAGAAGGAGGGGTAGATACGCAGTATTTT. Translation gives CASSQEGGVDTQYF.

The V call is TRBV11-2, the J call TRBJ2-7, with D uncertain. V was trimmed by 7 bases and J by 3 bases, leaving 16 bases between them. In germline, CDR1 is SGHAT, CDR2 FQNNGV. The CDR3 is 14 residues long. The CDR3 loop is CASTIYTGGYEQYF. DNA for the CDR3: TGTGCCAGCACTATCTATACGGGCGGCTACGAGCAGTACTTC.

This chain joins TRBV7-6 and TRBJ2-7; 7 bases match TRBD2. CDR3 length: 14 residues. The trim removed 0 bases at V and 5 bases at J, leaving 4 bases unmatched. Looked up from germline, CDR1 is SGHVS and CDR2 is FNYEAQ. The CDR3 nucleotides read TGTGCCAGCAGCTTAGCGGGGGGGAGGGACGAGCAGTACTTC. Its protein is CASSLAGGRDEQYF.

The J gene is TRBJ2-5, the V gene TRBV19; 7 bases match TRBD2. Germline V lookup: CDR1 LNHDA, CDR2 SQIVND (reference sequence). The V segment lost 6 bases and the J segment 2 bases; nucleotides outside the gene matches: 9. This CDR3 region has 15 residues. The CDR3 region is CASSPQGGLQETQYF. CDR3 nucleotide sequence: TGTGCCAGTAGCCCTCAGGGAGGGCTTCAAGAGACCCAGTACTTC.

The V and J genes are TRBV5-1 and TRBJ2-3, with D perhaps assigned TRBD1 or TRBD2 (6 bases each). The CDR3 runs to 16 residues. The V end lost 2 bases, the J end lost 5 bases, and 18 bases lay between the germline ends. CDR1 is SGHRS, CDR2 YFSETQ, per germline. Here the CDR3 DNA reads TGCGCCAGCAGCTTCGGGGTCCAAGGGGGGCTAGATACGCAGTATTTT. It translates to CASSFGVQGGLDTQYF.

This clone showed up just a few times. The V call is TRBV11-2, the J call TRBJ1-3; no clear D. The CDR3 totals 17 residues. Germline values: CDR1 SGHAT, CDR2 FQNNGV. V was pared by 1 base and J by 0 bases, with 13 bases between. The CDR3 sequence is CASSLAVGRFSGNTIYF. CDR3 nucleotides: TGTGCCAGCAGCTTAGCGGTTGGGCGGTTCTCTGGAAACACCATATATTTT.

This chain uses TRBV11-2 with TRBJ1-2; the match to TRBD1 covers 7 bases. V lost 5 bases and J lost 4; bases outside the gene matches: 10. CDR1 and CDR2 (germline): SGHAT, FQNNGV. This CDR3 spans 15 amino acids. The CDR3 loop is CASSIPGTALYGYTF. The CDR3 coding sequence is TGTGCCAGCAGCATCCCCGGGACAGCTCTCTATGGCTACACCTTC. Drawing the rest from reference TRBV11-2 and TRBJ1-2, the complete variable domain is EAGVAQSPRYKIIEKRQSVAFWCNPISGHATLYWYQQILGQGPKLLIQFQNNGVVDDSQLPKDRFSAERLKGVDSTLKIQPAKLEDSAVYLCASSIPGTALYGYTFGSGTRLTVV.

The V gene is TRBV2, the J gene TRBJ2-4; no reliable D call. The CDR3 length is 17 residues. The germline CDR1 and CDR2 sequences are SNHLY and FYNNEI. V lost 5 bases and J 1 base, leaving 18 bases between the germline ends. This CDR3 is CASSNTSGYLAKNIQYF. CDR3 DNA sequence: TGTGCCAGCAGTAACACCTCCGGGTATCTGGCCAAAAACATTCAGTACTTC.

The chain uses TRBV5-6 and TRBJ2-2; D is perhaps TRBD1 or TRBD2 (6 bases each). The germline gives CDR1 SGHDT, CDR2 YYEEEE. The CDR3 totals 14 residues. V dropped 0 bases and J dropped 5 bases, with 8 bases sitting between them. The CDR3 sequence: CASSLEGGTGELFF. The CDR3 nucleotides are TGTGCCAGCAGCTTGGAAGGGGGGACCGGGGAGCTGTTTTTT. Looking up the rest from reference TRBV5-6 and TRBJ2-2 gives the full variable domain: DAGVTQSPTHLIKTRGQQVTLRCSPKSGHDTVSWYQQALGQGPQFIFQYYEEEERQRGNFPDRFSGHQFPNYSSELNVNALLLGDSALYLCASSLEGGTGELFFGEGSRLTVL.

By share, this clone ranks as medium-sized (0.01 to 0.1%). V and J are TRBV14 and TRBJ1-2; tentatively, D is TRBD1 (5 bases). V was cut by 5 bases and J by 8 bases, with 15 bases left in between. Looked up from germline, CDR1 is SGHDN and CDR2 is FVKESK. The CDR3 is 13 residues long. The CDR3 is CASSVTQGAGYTF. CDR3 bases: TGTGCCAGCAGCGTGACGCAGGGAGCCGGCTACACCTTC.

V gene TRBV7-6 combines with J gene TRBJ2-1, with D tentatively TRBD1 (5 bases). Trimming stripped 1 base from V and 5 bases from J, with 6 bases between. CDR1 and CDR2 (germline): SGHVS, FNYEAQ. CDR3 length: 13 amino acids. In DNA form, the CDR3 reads TGTGCCAGCAGCTTAGACAGGCACAATGAGCAGTTCTTC. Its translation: CASSLDRHNEQFF.

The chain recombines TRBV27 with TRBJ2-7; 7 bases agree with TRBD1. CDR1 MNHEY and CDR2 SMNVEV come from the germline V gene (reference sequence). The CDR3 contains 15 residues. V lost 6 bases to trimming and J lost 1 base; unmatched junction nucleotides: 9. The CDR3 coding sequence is TGTGCCAGCAGACCCTCTGACAGGGTATCCTACGAGCAGTACTTC. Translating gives CASRPSDRVSYEQYF.

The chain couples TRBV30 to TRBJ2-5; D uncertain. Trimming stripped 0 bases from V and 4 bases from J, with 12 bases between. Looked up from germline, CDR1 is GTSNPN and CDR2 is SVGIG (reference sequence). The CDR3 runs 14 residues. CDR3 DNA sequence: TGTGCCTGGAGTGTAAAGAGCATAGTAGAGACCCAGTACTTC. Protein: CAWSVKSIVETQYF.

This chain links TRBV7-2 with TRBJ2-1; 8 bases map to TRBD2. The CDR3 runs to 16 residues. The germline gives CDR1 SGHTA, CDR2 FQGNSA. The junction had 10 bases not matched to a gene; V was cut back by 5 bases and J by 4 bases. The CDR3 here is CASSPLFAGGYNEQFF. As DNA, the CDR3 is TGTGCCAGCAGCCCCCTCTTTGCGGGGGGTTACAATGAGCAGTTCTTC.

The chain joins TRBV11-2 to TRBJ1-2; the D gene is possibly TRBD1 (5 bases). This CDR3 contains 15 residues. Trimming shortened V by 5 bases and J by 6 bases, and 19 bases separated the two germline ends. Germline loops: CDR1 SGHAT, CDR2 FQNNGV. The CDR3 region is CASSRGPSGTNGYTF. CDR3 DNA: TGTGCCAGCAGCCGCGGGCCTAGCGGGACGAATGGCTACACCTTC.

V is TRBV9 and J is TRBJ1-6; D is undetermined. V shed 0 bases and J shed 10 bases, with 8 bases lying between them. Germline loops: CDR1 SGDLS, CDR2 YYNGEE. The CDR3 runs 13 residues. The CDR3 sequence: CASSVGEESPLHF. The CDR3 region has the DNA TGTGCCAGCAGCGTAGGGGAGGAATCACCCCTCCACTTT.

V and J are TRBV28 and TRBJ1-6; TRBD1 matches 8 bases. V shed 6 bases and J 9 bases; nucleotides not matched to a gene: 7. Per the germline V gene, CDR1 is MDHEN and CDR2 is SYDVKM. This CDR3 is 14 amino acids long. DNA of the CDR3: TGTGCCAGCAGCATCGAAACAGGGGGTTCACCCCTCCACTTT. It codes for CASSIETGGSPLHF.

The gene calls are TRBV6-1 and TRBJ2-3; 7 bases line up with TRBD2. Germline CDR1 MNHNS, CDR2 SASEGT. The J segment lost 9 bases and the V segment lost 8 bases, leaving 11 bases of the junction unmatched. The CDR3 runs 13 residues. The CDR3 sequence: CASFGLEVVTQYF. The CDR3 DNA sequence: TGTGCCAGCTTCGGACTAGAGGTTGTCACGCAGTATTTT.

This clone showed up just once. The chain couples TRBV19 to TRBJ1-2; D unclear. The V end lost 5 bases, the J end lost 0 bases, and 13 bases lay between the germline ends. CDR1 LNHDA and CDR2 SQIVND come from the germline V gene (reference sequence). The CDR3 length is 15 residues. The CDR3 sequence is CASSVPGRANYGYTF. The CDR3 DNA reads TGTGCCAGTAGTGTGCCGGGTCGAGCTAACTATGGCTACACCTTC.